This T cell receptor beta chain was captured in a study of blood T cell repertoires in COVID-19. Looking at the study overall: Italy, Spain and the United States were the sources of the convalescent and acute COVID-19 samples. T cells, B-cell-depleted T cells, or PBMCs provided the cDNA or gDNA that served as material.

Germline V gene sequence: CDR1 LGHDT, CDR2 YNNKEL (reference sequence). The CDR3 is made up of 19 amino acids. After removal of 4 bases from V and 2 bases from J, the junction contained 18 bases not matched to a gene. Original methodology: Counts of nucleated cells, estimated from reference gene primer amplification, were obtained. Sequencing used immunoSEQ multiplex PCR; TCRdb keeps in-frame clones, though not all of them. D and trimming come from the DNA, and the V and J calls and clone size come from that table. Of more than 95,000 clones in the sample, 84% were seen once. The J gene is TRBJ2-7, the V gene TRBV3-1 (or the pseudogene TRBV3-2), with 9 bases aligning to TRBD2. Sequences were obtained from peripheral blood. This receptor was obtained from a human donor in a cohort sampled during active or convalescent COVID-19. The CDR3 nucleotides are TGTGCCAGCAGCCGAAGGCTCATTCAGTGCGGGGGGGGTCCCTACGAGCAGTACTTC. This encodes CASSRRLIQCGGGPYEQYF.